Listed here are 13 T cell receptor beta chains from one sample, sequenced in a study of vaccination effects on CD4 cells after COVID-19. No antigen has been assigned to these receptors. Profiled with immunoSEQ multiplex PCR; TCRdb holds only in-frame clones, not every one. This sample yields 47,000 or so clones, of which less than 85% are seen a single time; about 7% belongs to the top ten. Subsequent to a culture period of 10 to 11 days, CD4+ T cells were isolated. Each participant received a vaccine that was either BNT162b2 or mRNA-1273, given as two doses. Sequenced material: CD4+ T cells from PBMCs cultured without peptide, taken after COVID-19 vaccination. The receptors were gathered from a human donor who received a COVID-19 vaccine.

The chain couples TRBV5-6 to TRBJ2-2; tentative D call: TRBD2 (6 bases). The CDR3 sequence is 16 residues long. Germline assignment: CDR1 SGHDT and CDR2 YYEEEE. The V end lost 6 bases, the J end lost 0 bases, and 15 bases lay between the germline ends. The CDR3 bases are TGTGCCAGCACCCCCGTGTGGGGGGCGAACACCGGGGAGCTGTTTTTT. Its protein product is CASTPVWGANTGELFF.

The V call is TRBV6-5, the J call TRBJ2-2; D uncertain. This CDR3 has 14 amino acids. With 7 bases removed from V and 5 bases from J, the gap between germline ends came to 14 bases. The germline V gene has CDR1 MNHEY and CDR2 SVGAGI. The CDR3, as DNA: TGTGCCAGCACCCAGACGAAGGCTACCGGGGAGCTGTTTTTT. Amino acid sequence: CASTQTKATGELFF.

The rearrangement uses TRBV15 and TRBJ2-5, with TRBD1 as a possible D gene (5 bases). The germline CDR1 and CDR2 sequences are LNHNV and YYDKDF (reference sequence). Trimming cost V 4 bases and J 0 bases, with 12 bases left between them. The CDR3 length is 15 residues. CDR3 sequence (DNA): TGTGCCACCAGCATCAGGGTAGGGGACCAAGAGACCCAGTACTTC. This codes for CATSIRVGDQETQYF.

The V call is TRBV6-5, the J call TRBJ2-7; TRBD2 matches at 11 bases. Germline V gene data show CDR1 as MNHEY and CDR2 as SVGAGI. This CDR3 region has 14 residues. The junction had 7 bases not matched to a gene; V was cut back by 6 bases and J by 6 bases. The chain's CDR3 is CASRDSGGAGEQYF. The CDR3 coding sequence is TGTGCCAGCAGGGATAGCGGGGGGGCAGGCGAGCAGTACTTC.

The chain has TRBV19 and TRBJ2-4; D uncertain. This CDR3 region has 15 residues. V was cut by 2 bases and J by 3 bases, with 11 bases left in between. CDR1 is LNHDA and CDR2 is SQIVND in the germline V gene (reference sequence). The CDR3 protein is CASSIKYGSKNIQYF. The CDR3 DNA reads as TGTGCCAGTAGTATAAAATATGGAAGCAAAAACATTCAGTACTTC.

DNA for the CDR3: TGTGCCAGCAGTGACTTACCAGGGGGCGGTAATCAGCCCCAGCATTTT. Encoded protein: CASSDLPGGGNQPQHF. The chain has TRBV6-1 and TRBJ1-5; 8 nucleotides agree with TRBD1. The CDR3 extends over 16 amino acids. The germline V gene encodes CDR1 MNHNS and CDR2 SASEGT. After removal of 3 bases from V and 4 bases from J, the junction contained 8 bases not matched to a gene.

The chain is built from TRBV6-1 and TRBJ2-7, with 11 nucleotides matching TRBD2. V dropped 2 bases and J dropped 4; count of bases not matched to a gene: 4. The CDR3 is made up of 15 amino acids. Germline lookup yields CDR1 MNHNS and CDR2 SASEGT. CDR3 nucleotide sequence: TGTGCCAGCAGTGAACAGGGACTAGCGGTGTACGAGCAGTACTTC. It encodes CASSEQGLAVYEQYF.

CDR3 sequence (DNA): TGTGCCAGCAGCTTCGCTGAAGAGACCCAGTACTTC. It translates to CASSFAEETQYF. The genes are TRBV7-8 and TRBJ2-5; no clear D. The germline V gene encodes CDR1 SGHVS and CDR2 FQNEAQ. There are 12 residues in the CDR3. V lost 3 bases, J lost 3 bases, and 5 bases lay in between.

The chain couples TRBV27 to TRBJ1-2, with D possibly matching TRBD1 (6 bases). There are 16 residues in the CDR3. Between the trimmed V and J ends, which lost 7 bases and 3 bases, there was a span of 21 bases. The germline V gene encodes CDR1 MNHEY and CDR2 SMNVEV (reference sequence). The DNA for the CDR3 is TGTGCCAGCATACCCGCGGGGAGGGGGAAGGACTATGGCTACACCTTC. It yields the protein CASIPAGRGKDYGYTF.

The V and J genes are TRBV4-2 and TRBJ2-7, with D possibly matching TRBD2 (7 bases). With 3 bases removed from V and 3 bases from J, the gap between germline ends came to 9 bases. The CDR3 consists of 13 residues. Germline V gene lookup returns CDR1 LGHNA and CDR2 YNFKEQ. The DNA of the CDR3 is TGTGCCAGCAGCCAGAGGGGGGGCTACGAGCAGTACTTC. Its protein is CASSQRGGYEQYF.

The rearrangement uses TRBV2 and TRBJ1-1; D possibly corresponds to TRBD1 (5 bases). Germline V CDR1 and CDR2: SNHLY, FYNNEI. This CDR3 contains 15 residues. V lost 6 bases to trimming and J lost 1 base, with 15 bases between them. CDR3 loop: CASRAEAGSNTEAFF. In DNA, the CDR3 is TGTGCCAGCAGAGCTGAGGCAGGGTCGAACACTGAAGCTTTCTTT.

The V and J genes are TRBV27 and TRBJ1-2, with D possibly TRBD1 on 5 matching bases. V lost 7 bases to trimming and J lost 10 bases, with 16 bases between them. Per germline, CDR1 MNHEY and CDR2 SMNVEV (reference sequence). This CDR3 comprises 12 residues. The CDR3 sequence is CASKYDQGTYTF. The CDR3 coding sequence is TGTGCCAGCAAATATGATCAGGGTACCTACACCTTC.

The chain links TRBV9 to TRBJ1-3; 8 positions match TRBD1. The CDR3 extends over 17 amino acids. Germline values: CDR1 SGDLS, CDR2 YYNGEE. With 3 bases clipped from V and 1 base from J, the junction kept 9 bases outside the gene matches. The CDR3 reads CASSAWDRPQSGNTIYF. In DNA, the CDR3 is TGTGCCAGCAGCGCATGGGACAGGCCTCAATCTGGAAACACCATATATTTT.